This T cell receptor (beta chain) was found in a study of cytomegalovirus exposure and HLA in healthy donors. Study as a whole: Inside one of the first data releases sat around 80 million unique TCRs taken from HLA-typed donors. Of several hundred genotyped donors, approximately 84% clustered with self-reported Caucasian donors.

The PCR was carried out with 60 Vbeta primers and 13 Jbeta primers. Assay: immunoSEQ multiplex PCR; the TCRdb copy retains only in-frame clones and omits some. The data show around 150,000 clones, about 9.1% seen once. This clone was observed a handful of times. What it recognizes is unknown. General study results and limits: Sequencing depth roughly uniform across donors was assumed in presence/absence analyses.

The TCR originated in a woman between 40 and 55 years old in good health and CMV-seropositive. Material for sequencing was PBMCs.

CDR3 protein: CASSPGTGEYEQYF. The CDR3 nucleotides read TGTGCCAGCTCTCCCGGGACAGGGGAGTACGAGCAGTACTTC. The chain links TRBV18 to TRBJ2-7; 10 bases align to TRBD1. The germline V gene encodes CDR1 KGHSH and CDR2 LQKENI. This CDR3 has 14 amino acids. V was pared by 6 bases and J by 4 bases, with 6 bases of the junction left unmatched.